This passage covers 18 T cell receptor beta chains from one sample sequenced in a study of blood T cell repertoires in COVID-19. Only in-frame clones appear in the TCRdb table, and some are missing; sequencing was by immunoSEQ multiplex PCR. The table includes 75,000 to 95,000 clones, 70% to 90% detected once. The sample taken for sequencing was peripheral blood. These receptors were collected from a woman in her sixties or seventies with COVID-19, enrolled during active disease.

Concerning this clone: Relative to the germline gene, one junction end is altered; a read error may explain this. The J gene is TRBJ2-3, the V gene TRBV20-1; TRBD1 matches 7 bases. Germline-derived CDR1 and CDR2 are DFQATT and SNEGSKA (reference sequence). The CDR3 is 14 amino acids. The CDR3 DNA sequence: TGCTGTGCTAGTCAGGGGGACGCAACAGATACGCAGTATTTT. As protein: CCASQGDATDTQYF.

The chain links TRBV6-2 or TRBV6-3 to TRBJ2-7; 10 bases fit TRBD1. Per germline, CDR1 MNHEY and CDR2 SVGEGT. Trimming removed 6 bases from V and 2 bases from J; junction bases left unmatched: 7. The CDR3 is 15 amino acids. CDR3 nucleotide sequence: TGTGCCAGCAGCCTGCTTGGGACAGGGGCCTACGAGCAGTACTTC. Protein sequence: CASSLLGTGAYEQYF.

The chain employs TRBV6-6 and TRBJ1-6; 10 nucleotides agree with TRBD1. Germline CDR1 is MNHNY and CDR2 is SVGAGI (reference sequence). V shed 4 bases, J shed 7 bases, and the junction held 4 bases outside the gene matches. This CDR3 spans 15 amino acids. CDR3 in DNA: TGTGCCAGCAGTTCCCCGGGACAGGGGAATTCACCCCTCCACTTT. It translates to CASSSPGQGNSPLHF.

The chain links TRBV7-3 to TRBJ2-7, with D maybe TRBD2 (5 bases). In germline, CDR1 is SGHTA, CDR2 FQGTGA. V shed 2 bases and J shed 6 bases, with 14 bases lying between them. The CDR3 runs 14 residues. The CDR3 here is CASSLDGVAGEQYF. The CDR3 nucleotides are TGTGCCAGCAGCTTAGACGGGGTTGCGGGCGAGCAGTACTTC.

There are a few counts of this clone. This sequence joins TRBV5-4 and TRBJ1-1, with 8 positions matching TRBD1. The CDR3 is 16 amino acids. The germline gives CDR1 SGHNT, CDR2 YYREEE (reference sequence). After removal of 4 bases from V and 3 bases from J, the junction contained 11 bases not matched to a gene. The chain's CDR3 is CASSPYLTGVDTEAFF. The CDR3 DNA follows: TGTGCCAGCAGCCCTTATCTGACAGGGGTCGACACTGAAGCTTTCTTT.

The rearrangement joins TRBV5-1 to TRBJ2-3, with a weak D call TRBD1 (6 bases). CDR1 is SGHRS, CDR2 YFSETQ, per germline. Trimming cost V 4 bases and J 0 bases, with 9 bases left between them. The length of the CDR3 is 14 residues. The CDR3 reads CASSGDTSTDTQYF. The DNA for the CDR3 is TGCGCCAGCAGCGGGGACACGAGCACAGATACGCAGTATTTT. Combining the CDR3 with reference TRBV5-1 and TRBJ2-3 gives the whole variable domain KAGVTQTPRYLIKTRGQQVTLSCSPISGHRSVSWYQQTPGQGLQFLFEYFSETQRNKGNFPGRFSGRQFSNSRSEMNVSTLELGDSALYLCASSGDTSTDTQYFGPGTRLTVL.

This clone was picked up one time. The chain employs TRBV24-1 and TRBJ1-1; D is unclear. The CDR3 is 13 amino acids. From germline, CDR1 is KGHDR and CDR2 SFDVKD. V lost 7 bases and J 0 bases, leaving 8 bases between the germline ends. The CDR3 protein is CATRAEVNTEAFF. CDR3 sequence (DNA): TGTGCCACCAGGGCCGAAGTGAACACTGAAGCTTTCTTT.

This rearrangement joins TRBV18 to TRBJ1-2; possible D gene TRBD1, 6 bases. V lost 2 bases to trimming and J lost 8 bases, with 15 bases between them. The CDR3 runs to 14 residues. Per germline, CDR1 KGHSH and CDR2 LQKENI. The DNA for the CDR3 is TGTGCCAGCTCACCAGAGACAGGACTTTACGGCTACACCTTC. As protein: CASSPETGLYGYTF. Using reference TRBV18 and TRBJ1-2 for the parts outside the CDR3, the full variable domain is NAGVMQNPRHLVRRRGQEARLRCSPMKGHSHVYWYRQLPEEGLKFMVYLQKENIIDESGMPKERFSAEFPKEGPSILRIQQVVRGDSAAYFCASSPETGLYGYTFGSGTRLTVV.

This sequence joins TRBV7-2 and TRBJ1-6; perhaps TRBD1 as D (5 bases). Germline V lookup: CDR1 SGHTA, CDR2 FQGNSA. The CDR3 runs to 15 residues. The V end lost 1 base, the J end lost 7 bases, and 11 bases lay between the germline ends. The CDR3 protein is CASSLVDSLNSPLHF. The CDR3 DNA sequence: TGTGCCAGCAGCTTAGTAGACAGCTTGAATTCACCCCTCCACTTT.

This clone occurred once. The chain couples TRBV10-3 to TRBJ1-5; D is ambiguous. From germline, CDR1 is ENHRY and CDR2 SYGVKD. Trimming removed 3 bases at V and 2 bases at J, with 11 bases between. The CDR3 runs to 15 residues. DNA of the CDR3: TGTGCCATCAGTGATTTGGGGAGAGGCAATCAGCCCCAGCATTTT. Translating it yields CAISDLGRGNQPQHF.

The CDR3 DNA reads TGCGCCAGCAGAGGGACAGTAACAGCCTACGAGCAGTACTTC. This gives the protein CASRGTVTAYEQYF. This chain joins TRBV5-1 and TRBJ2-7; 7 positions agree with TRBD1. This CDR3 region has 14 residues. Germline lookup yields CDR1 SGHRS and CDR2 YFSETQ. Germline trimming cut 5 bases from V and 2 bases from J; bases unmatched to any gene: 7. The full variable domain, rest sourced from reference TRBV5-1 and TRBJ2-7, is KAGVTQTPRYLIKTRGQQVTLSCSPISGHRSVSWYQQTPGQGLQFLFEYFSETQRNKGNFPGRFSGRQFSNSRSEMNVSTLELGDSALYLCASRGTVTAYEQYFGPGTRLTVT.

For this clone: The sample carries other DNA sequences with the same CDR3. The genes are TRBV28 and TRBJ1-6; 7 nucleotides match TRBD1. V lost 9 bases and J lost 10; bases outside the gene matches: 9. Germline values: CDR1 MDHEN, CDR2 SYDVKM. This CDR3 is built from 13 residues. This CDR3 is CASRPGTASPLHF. The CDR3 DNA reads TGTGCCAGTAGACCTGGGACAGCCTCACCCCTCCACTTT.

V is TRBV4-1 and J is TRBJ1-2; D possibly corresponds to TRBD1 (5 bases). Germline CDR1 and CDR2: MGHRA and YSYEKL. V was trimmed by 8 bases and J by 5 bases, leaving 15 bases between them. CDR3 length: 13 residues. The CDR3 sequence is CASRRGEGYGYTF. CDR3 DNA: TGCGCCAGCCGACGGGGGGAAGGGTATGGCTACACCTTC.

The chain is built from TRBV4-2 and TRBJ2-1, with 9 nucleotides matching TRBD2. The CDR3 spans 15 residues. The V gene end was trimmed by 4 bases and the J gene end by 4 bases; junction bases not matched to a gene: 5. Germline CDR1 is LGHNA and CDR2 is YNFKEQ. The CDR3 reads CASSRQAGGYNEQFF. CDR3 in DNA: TGTGCCAGCAGCCGTCAGGCGGGGGGGTACAATGAGCAGTTCTTC.

The rearrangement joins TRBV7-8 to TRBJ1-1; possibly TRBD1 for D (5 bases). The CDR3 runs 13 residues. V lost 5 bases, J lost 5 bases, and 12 bases lay in between. CDR1 is SGHVS, CDR2 FQNEAQ, per germline. For the CDR3, the DNA is TGTGCCAGCAGCACACAGGAGGGAACTGAAGCTTTCTTT. Translated, it gives CASSTQEGTEAFF.

V and J are TRBV15 and TRBJ1-2, with TRBD1 as a possible D gene (5 bases). Germline CDR1 is LNHNV and CDR2 is YYDKDF (reference sequence). The CDR3 runs to 13 residues. V lost 1 base and J lost 3, with 6 bases in between. DNA of the CDR3: TGTGCCACCAGCAGAGTAGGGGACTATGGCTACACCTTC. Translating it yields CATSRVGDYGYTF.

J is TRBJ2-7 and V is TRBV10-3; TRBD1 aligns across 8 bases. Germline trimming cut 3 bases from V and 4 bases from J; bases unmatched to any gene: 5. Germline V CDR1 and CDR2: ENHRY, SYGVKD. CDR3 size: 14 residues. CDR3 nucleotide sequence: TGTGCCATCAGTGAAGGGACAGGCGGTTACGAGCAGTACTTC. Protein: CAISEGTGGYEQYF.

This clone was observed a single time. This sample also contains other DNA sequences that code for the same CDR3. The chain uses TRBV30 and TRBJ2-7, with D perhaps TRBD2 (6 bases). The length of the CDR3 is 14 residues. Germline V gene sequence: CDR1 GTSNPN, CDR2 SVGIG (reference sequence). Between the trimmed V and J ends, which lost 0 bases and 0 bases, there was a span of 9 bases. The CDR3 DNA reads TGTGCCTGGAGTGTGGGGGGTAGCTCCTACGAGCAGTACTTC. Protein: CAWSVGGSSYEQYF.